These 3 T cell receptor beta chains were sequenced from one sample in a study of PD-1 blockade in classical Hodgkin lymphoma (dated by TCRdb to 2018 to 2021). The library was generated by the immunoSEQ multiplex PCR assay. TCRdb's version of the immuneACCESS table is confined to in-frame rearrangements and falls short of the full clone set. An unresolved V gene accounts for under half of the shortfall where checked; the remainder is of unknown origin. In all, the sample holds tens of thousands of clones, and about 84% of those were seen once. Less than 20% of the sample belongs to the ten largest clones. The time point label of this sample denotes: cycle 1 day 1 (C1D1), immediately before nivolumab initiation. Every trial patient had relapsed after autologous stem cell transplantation, and cohorts A, B and C differed in prior brentuximab vedotin exposure. The specimen was peripheral blood mononuclear cells (PBMCs), collected at baseline. Every receptor here comes from a human donor with classical Hodgkin lymphoma.

This chain joins TRBV7-8 and TRBJ2-1; perhaps D is TRBD1 or TRBD2 (5 bases each). Germline lookup yields CDR1 SGHVS and CDR2 FQNEAQ. This CDR3 has 14 amino acids. V was shortened by 5 bases and J by 6 bases, with 14 bases between the two germline ends. CDR3 sequence reads: CASSLRGVSNEQFF. CDR3 in DNA: TGTGCCAGCAGCCTGAGGGGAGTAAGCAATGAGCAGTTCTTC. Looking up the rest from reference TRBV7-8 and TRBJ2-1 gives the full variable domain: GAGVSQSPRYKVAKRGQDVALRCDPISGHVSLFWYQQALGQGPEFLTYFQNEAQLDKSGLPSDRFFAERPEGSVSTLKIQRTQQEDSAVYLCASSLRGVSNEQFFGPGTRLTVL.

This rearrangement joins TRBV10-3 to TRBJ1-5, with D perhaps TRBD1 (5 bases). V lost 6 bases, J lost 3 bases, and 15 bases lay in between. CDR3 length: 15 residues. Germline V CDR1 and CDR2: ENHRY, SYGVKD. The CDR3 DNA reads as TGTGCCATCAGCTCAGGGTCGAGGAACAATCAGCCCCAGCATTTT. Its protein is CAISSGSRNNQPQHF.

The rearrangement links TRBV11-2 to TRBJ1-4, with D possibly being TRBD1 (5 bases). The length of the CDR3 is 14 residues. V was shortened by 2 bases and J by 8 bases, with 12 bases between the two germline ends. The germline gives CDR1 SGHAT, CDR2 FQNNGV. The CDR3 DNA follows: TGTGCCAGCAGCTTACTTGCAGGGCTCGAAAAACTGTTTTTT. It yields the protein CASSLLAGLEKLFF.